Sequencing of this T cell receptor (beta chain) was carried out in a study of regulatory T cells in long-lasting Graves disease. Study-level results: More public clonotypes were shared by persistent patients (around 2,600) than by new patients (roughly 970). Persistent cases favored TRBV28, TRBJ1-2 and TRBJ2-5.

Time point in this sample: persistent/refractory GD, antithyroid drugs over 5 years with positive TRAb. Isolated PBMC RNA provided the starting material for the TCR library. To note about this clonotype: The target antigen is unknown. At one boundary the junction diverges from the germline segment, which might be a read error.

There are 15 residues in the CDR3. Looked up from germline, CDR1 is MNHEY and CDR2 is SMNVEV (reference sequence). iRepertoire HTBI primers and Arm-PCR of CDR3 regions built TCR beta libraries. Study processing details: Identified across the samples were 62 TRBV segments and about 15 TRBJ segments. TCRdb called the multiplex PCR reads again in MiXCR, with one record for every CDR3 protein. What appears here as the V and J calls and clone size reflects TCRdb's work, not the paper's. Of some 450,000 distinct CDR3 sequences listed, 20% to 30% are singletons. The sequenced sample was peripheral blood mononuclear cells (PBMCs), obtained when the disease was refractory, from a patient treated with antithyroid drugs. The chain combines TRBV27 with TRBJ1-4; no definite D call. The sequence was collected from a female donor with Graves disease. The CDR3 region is CASSLRAATNEKPFF. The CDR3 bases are TGTGCCAGCAGTTTGAGGGCCGCAACTAATGAAAAACCGTTTTTT. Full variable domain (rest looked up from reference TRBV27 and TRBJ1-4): EAQVTQNPRYLITVTGKKLTVTCSQNMNHEYMSWYRQDPGLGLRQIYYSMNVEVTDKGDVPEGYKVSRKEKRNFPLILESPSPNQTSLYFCASSLRAATNEKPFFGSGTQLSVL.